Below, 10 T cell receptor beta chains from the same sample are listed, as sequenced in a study of blood T cells in healthy people across ages. Together with a sample-barcoded 5' primer, a J-beta primer mix was included in a second PCR lasting roughly 7 to 11 cycles. TCRdb passed the 5' RACE reads through MiXCR, listing each CDR3 protein once. The data show hundreds of thousands of distinct CDR3 sequences, approximately 30% seen once. Sequencing was carried out using blood. The receptors here all came from a woman aged 80 or over in good health.

Regarding this clonotype: Possible read error: a much larger clone is one base away. The chain combines TRBV9 with TRBJ1-5; no clear D. This CDR3 has 15 residues. CDR1 and CDR2 (germline): SGDLS, YYNGEE. The CDR3 loop is CANSVRERRGQPQHF. CDR3 DNA: TGTGCCAACAGCGTCCGCGAGAGGCGGGGTCAGCCCCAGCATTTT.

In this sample, this clonotype turned up many times. The chain employs TRBV20-1 and TRBJ1-5; D gene ambiguous. This CDR3 has 13 residues. Germline loops: CDR1 DFQATT, CDR2 SNEGSKA (reference sequence). Trimming cost V 3 bases and J 2 bases, with 8 bases left between them. CDR3 bases: TGCAGTGCTAGGGACGACGGCAATCAGCCCCAGCATTTT. Its translation is CSARDDGNQPQHF.

The chain uses TRBV6-6 and TRBJ2-2; 8 bases line up with TRBD1. The CDR3 covers 15 residues. J gave up 3 bases and V 7 bases, and 7 bases lay outside the gene matches. Per the germline V gene, CDR1 is MNHNY and CDR2 is SVGAGI (reference sequence). The CDR3 sequence is CASKGGRGHTGELFF. The CDR3 DNA sequence: TGTGCCAGCAAGGGAGGCAGGGGGCACACCGGGGAGCTGTTTTTT.

CDR3 in amino acids: CASSQAPGKEVEQYF. The CDR3, as DNA: TGTGCCAGCAGCCAAGCGCCAGGGAAGGAAGTCGAGCAGTACTTC. The J gene is TRBJ2-5, the V gene TRBV3-1; D may be TRBD1 (5 bases). TRBJ2-7 matches the DNA end more closely, so the J call is doubtful. CDR3 size: 15 residues. CDR1 and CDR2 (germline): LGHDT, YNNKEL (reference sequence).

This clonotype was detected ten times or more. The CDR3: CASSLASANTEAFF. Written as DNA, the CDR3 is TGCGCCAGCAGCTTAGCGTCCGCGAACACTGAAGCTTTCTTT. The chain links TRBV5-1 to TRBJ1-1; no clear D gene. Germline CDR1 SGHRS, CDR2 YFSETQ. V dropped 2 bases and J dropped 1 base, with 9 bases sitting between them. CDR3 length: 14 residues.

This clonotype occurred many times. The rearrangement uses TRBV20-1 and TRBJ2-4; tentatively, D is TRBD1 (6 bases). This CDR3 contains 13 residues. Germline CDR1 DFQATT, CDR2 SNEGSKA (reference sequence). Trimming pared 6 bases from V and 0 bases from J, leaving 9 bases between. In DNA form, the CDR3 reads TGCAGTGCAAGGACAGTAGCCAAAAACATTCAGTACTTC. This sequence encodes CSARTVAKNIQYF.

This clonotype came up a few times. The rearrangement uses TRBV11-2 and TRBJ2-2, with D possibly TRBD1 on 5 matching bases. This CDR3 is 15 amino acids long. The V gene's germline CDR1 is SGHAT and CDR2 FQNNGV. The V gene lost 1 base and the J gene lost 7 bases, with 13 bases spanning the gap. CDR3 sequence (DNA): TGTGCCAGCAGCTTAGGGACACGTCCTGGCGGGGAGCTGTTTTTT. Translated: CASSLGTRPGGELFF.

Many counts were recorded for this clonotype. V and J are TRBV6-1 and TRBJ2-6; 8 bases line up with TRBD1. V shed 6 bases and J 0 bases; nucleotides not matched to a gene: 4. The CDR3 covers 16 residues. The germline V gene encodes CDR1 MNHNS and CDR2 SASEGT. CDR3 sequence: CASSGTGLSGANVLTF. DNA for the CDR3: TGTGCCAGCAGCGGGACAGGACTCTCTGGGGCCAACGTCCTGACTTTC.

About this clonotype: This clone may be a read error of a much larger clone one base away. The CDR3 DNA reads as TGCGCCGGCAGCCAAGTTTTGGGCTACAATGAGCAGTTCTTC. It codes for CAGSQVLGYNEQFF. The V gene is TRBV4-1, the J gene TRBJ2-1; no firm D call. The CDR3 contains 14 residues. The germline gives CDR1 MGHRA, CDR2 YSYEKL.

Note on this clonotype: This sequence may be a read error, since a much larger clone differs from it by one base. The genes are TRBV29-1 and TRBJ2-5; tentative D call: TRBD1 (6 bases). The last part of the DNA fits TRBJ2-7 better; the J call may be wrong. The CDR3 totals 11 residues. The germline gives CDR1 SQVTM, CDR2 ANQGSEA. The CDR3: CSVAQGGEQYF. CDR3 bases: TGCAGCGTTGCACAGGGTGGCGAGCAGTACTTC.